The rows below give T cell receptor beta chains drawn from one sample of a study of OX40 agonist ivuxolimab in advanced cancers. Only in-frame clones appear in the TCRdb table, and some are missing; sequencing was by immunoSEQ multiplex PCR. The profile shows about 38,000 clones, 65% to 90% of them singletons. The starting material was CD4+ or CD8+ T cells sorted from blood, obtained in a trial of the OX40 agonist ivuxolimab. These receptors came from an adult with an advanced solid tumor such as melanoma, head and neck, liver or kidney cancer. Both conserved end residues are part of each CDR3. A D gene is named only where the DNA matches it firmly. A clone size is listed for some rows: how often the clone was seen (once, few, many), or a class if it is expanded.

CDR3: CASSLSVYEQYF
DNA: TGTGCCAGCAGCTTATCGGTCTACGAGCAGTACTTC
size: once
J: TRBJ2-7
D: NA
V: TRBV7-9

CDR3: CAVGDQGGTNEKLFF
DNA: TGTGCCGTTGGGGACCAGGGGGGGACTAATGAAAAACTGTTTTTT
size: NA
J: TRBJ1-4
D: TRBD1
V: TRBV7-2

CDR3: CATGQPPTDTQYF
DNA: TGTGCCACCGGACAGCCGCCCACAGATACGCAGTATTTT
size: NA
J: TRBJ2-3
D: NA
V: TRBV27

CDR3: CASSLEGAFF
DNA: TGTGCCAGCAGCTTGGAAGGGGCTTTCTTT
size: NA
J: TRBJ1-1
D: NA
V: TRBV7-2

CDR3: CASSDSGQASSYNEQFF
DNA: TGTGCCAGCAGTGACTCAGGGCAAGCAAGCTCCTACAATGAGCAGTTCTTC
size: NA
J: TRBJ2-1
D: NA
V: TRBV6-4

CDR3: CASSTNVLTF
DNA: TGTGCCAGCAGCACAAACGTCCTGACTTTC
size: NA
J: TRBJ2-6
D: NA
V: TRBV11-2

CDR3: CASSVQREQFF
DNA: TGTGCCAGCAGCGTGCAAAGGGAGCAGTTCTTC
size: NA
J: TRBJ2-1
D: NA
V: TRBV7-2

CDR3: CASSVRPTNEQFF
DNA: TGTGCCAGCAGTGTACGGCCCACCAATGAGCAGTTCTTC
size: NA
J: TRBJ2-1
D: NA
V: TRBV25-1

CDR3: CASSPLRGGNTEAFF
DNA: TGTGCCAGCTCACCTTTGAGGGGGGGGAACACTGAAGCTTTCTTT
size: NA
J: TRBJ1-1
D: NA
V: TRBV18

CDR3: CASSKVGLAGPTDTQYF
DNA: TGTGCCAGCAGCAAAGTGGGACTAGCGGGACCCACAGATACGCAGTATTTT
size: NA
J: TRBJ2-3
D: NA
V: TRBV21-1

CDR3: CASSLDRAYEQYF
DNA: TGCGCCAGCAGCTTGGACAGGGCCTACGAGCAGTACTTC
size: medium-sized
J: TRBJ2-7
D: NA
V: TRBV5-1

CDR3: CASSQPGGVSLNEQFF
DNA: TGTGCCAGCAGCCAACCAGGGGGCGTTTCCCTAAATGAGCAGTTCTTC
size: NA
J: TRBJ2-1
D: TRBD1
V: TRBV14

CDR3: CASSPSQGANSPLHF
DNA: TGTGCCAGCAGCCCCTCACAGGGGGCTAATTCACCCCTCCACTTT
size: NA
J: TRBJ1-6
D: TRBD1
V: TRBV6-4

CDR3: CASSEGQGRHGYTF
DNA: TGTGCCAGCAGTGAGGGACAGGGGCGGCATGGCTACACCTTC
size: NA
J: TRBJ1-2
D: TRBD1
V: TRBV2

CDR3: CASSGLAGDPPRGDTQYF
DNA: TGTGCCAGCAGTGGCCTAGCGGGGGACCCACCCCGGGGAGATACGCAGTATTTT
size: NA
J: TRBJ2-3
D: TRBD2
V: TRBV25-1

CDR3: CASRILSYEQYF
DNA: TGTGCCAGTCGTATACTCTCCTACGAGCAGTACTTC
size: NA
J: TRBJ2-7
D: NA
V: TRBV2

CDR3: CASSLDGASYNEQFF
DNA: TGTGCCAGCAGTTTAGACGGGGCCTCCTACAATGAGCAGTTCTTC
size: NA
J: TRBJ2-1
D: NA
V: TRBV27

CDR3: CASSVGSQPYNEQFF
DNA: TGTGCCAGCAGCGTCGGCTCCCAGCCCTACAATGAGCAGTTCTTC
size: NA
J: TRBJ2-1
D: NA
V: TRBV9

CDR3: CASSRGLAGGNNEQFF
DNA: TGTGCCAGCAGTCGGGGACTAGCGGGAGGGAACAATGAGCAGTTCTTC
size: NA
J: TRBJ2-1
D: TRBD2
V: TRBV2

CDR3: CASSPWMGMNTEAFF
DNA: TGCGCCAGCAGTCCTTGGATGGGAATGAACACTGAAGCTTTCTTT
size: once
J: TRBJ1-1
D: NA
V: TRBV5-1

CDR3: CASSLAVSGFEQYF
DNA: TGTGCCAGCAGCTTAGCGGTTTCGGGGTTCGAGCAGTACTTC
size: NA
J: TRBJ2-7
D: NA
V: TRBV7-9

CDR3: CASSATGQGISPLHF
DNA: TGTGCCAGCAGCGCAACTGGACAGGGGATTTCACCCCTCCACTTT
size: NA
J: TRBJ1-6
D: TRBD1
V: TRBV9

CDR3: CASRAPGGRRANVLTF
DNA: TGCGCCAGCAGAGCGCCGGGGGGGCGCAGGGCCAACGTCCTGACTTTC
size: NA
J: TRBJ2-6
D: TRBD2
V: TRBV5-1

CDR3: CASSPVRRNEQFF
DNA: TGTGCCAGCAGCCCCGTCAGAAGAAATGAGCAGTTCTTC
size: NA
J: TRBJ2-1
D: NA
V: TRBV7-9

CDR3: CASSQAWDSSYEQYF
DNA: TGCGCCAGCAGCCAAGCGTGGGACAGCTCCTACGAGCAGTACTTC
size: once
J: TRBJ2-7
D: TRBD1
V: TRBV4-1

CDR3: CASSLTSYEQYF
DNA: TGTGCCAGCAGCTTAACATCCTACGAGCAGTACTTC
size: NA
J: TRBJ2-7
D: NA
V: TRBV7-9

CDR3: CASSEGTGGTNEQFF
DNA: TGCGCCAGCAGCGAAGGGACGGGAGGAACCAATGAGCAGTTCTTC
size: NA
J: TRBJ2-1
D: TRBD2
V: TRBV4-1

CDR3: CASSLAGTGVRGYTF
DNA: TGCGCCAGCAGCTTGGCCGGGACAGGGGTTCGTGGCTACACCTTC
size: NA
J: TRBJ1-2
D: TRBD1
V: TRBV5-1